Here is one T cell receptor (beta chain) with its context. Its antigen is currently not known. The data belong to a study of cytomegalovirus exposure and HLA in healthy donors (TCRdb year 2017). Regarding the study in general: According to an earlier analysis of several hundred of the donors, about 180 million T cells yielded approximately 120 million unique TCR beta sequences and approximately 300 Gb of sequence data. Approximately 300 gigabases of sequencing data and 70 million to 100 million unique TCR sequences made up an early release that covered roughly 670 HLA-typed donors. The genetic ancestry cluster associated with self-reported Caucasian donors included approximately 85% of the roughly 400 genotyped donors. The study aimed to test whether signatures of past pathogen exposure could be identified by cataloging public T cell receptors. The study used immunosequencing to profile the T cell repertoires of more than 650 subjects and linked those repertoires to cytomegalovirus serostatus. Along with the approximately 600-subject first cohort, a separate validation cohort of approximately 110 different subjects was used. The study combined high-throughput TCR immunosequencing, statistical association of individual TCRs with disease status, and machine learning to predict cytomegalovirus infection status. A later analysis re-examined previously published TCR beta repertoires from about 670 donors and added high-resolution HLA genotyping to investigate patterns of TCR occurrence. In the later analysis, no new phenotypic data were used to find candidate immune exposures; instead, reliance was placed on TCR beta sequences and their occurrence across donors. An earlier analysis of some 600 of the donors applied high-throughput TCR beta sequencing to assess whether each TCR beta V gene segment acted as functional or pseudogenic. Donor age, sex, ethnicity and CMV serostatus were compiled alongside the repertoire data. A later genetic analysis used genome-wide SNP genotypes for about three fifths of the 666 donors, treating that subset as a discovery cohort. All discovery cohort repertoires had been generated using a single sequencing platform. Both class I and class II loci were covered by HLA typing, at four-digit resolution. Typing coverage varied by locus: roughly 629-640 donors for A, B, C, DRB1 and DQB1; roughly 500 for DQA1; about 590 for DPA1; approximately 450 for DPB1. Roughly five DR-DQ haplotypes were handled as single units for association and clustering because linkage in the cohort was strong. On average, roughly 250,000 unique TCR beta nucleotide sequences were sequenced per donor among roughly 430 genotyped donors of the cohort, with around 19% of those sequences being non-productive.

Results the study describes overall, beyond this receptor: A group of highly shared sequence variants was considered likely to be a technical artifact of the sequencing pipeline. Most TCR sequences were seen in very few donors, while some public TCRs were found in many individuals. In a later analysis, the rate of TCR association differed among HLA loci, with DRB1 alleles having the most associated TCRs and HLA-C alleles having the fewest. A total of around 150 TCR beta chains were listed by the study as associated with cytomegalovirus. Assigning TCR associations to individual alleles was difficult when HLA alleles, especially DR and DQ, strongly co-occurred. A later genetic analysis reported fewer N-insertions in productive TCRs among donors in an Asian-associated ancestry cluster than the roughly 700-donor mean. The authors suggested that the approach could potentially be extended to other disease states and immunological phenotypes. Because HLA typing was missing for some donors at each locus, association tests included only the typed subset. A later genetic analysis associated a missense DCLRE1C variant with V-gene and J-gene trimming of TCR beta chains, and an independent cohort replicated the association. A few of the identified cytomegalovirus-associated TCR beta chains were confirmed in vitro to be specific for cytomegalovirus antigens. The classifier was reported to diagnose cytomegalovirus status with high specificity and sensitivity in both the original and validation cohorts. Because the 87-base-pair reads could not distinguish some IMGT-functional V segments, including TRBV6-2 and TRBV6-3, those segments were excluded. In a later analysis, HLA-associated TCR beta chains showed more clonal expansion and lower generation probabilities than non-associated chains that were equally common. A further reported finding was that TCR beta sequences accurately predicted the HLA-A and HLA-B alleles for most subjects in the first cohort. In a later analysis, some 18,000 TCR beta sequences were associated with specific HLA alleles at a false discovery rate of 0.05. The only immune exposure information available for the cohort was CMV serostatus. Linkage disequilibrium might explain the correlated functional status among segregating V segments, but an unknown experimental factor could not be ruled out. Most CMV-associated TCR beta chains appeared to be HLA-restricted in a later analysis, and the HLA associations seemed to be driven largely by CMV exposure. Sequencing depth was assumed to be roughly uniform across donors in the presence/absence analyses, though that assumption may not hold. A later analysis reported that several top co-occurrence clusters appeared linked to parvovirus B19, influenza, CMV and Epstein-Barr virus. Because counts were too low, about 15 rarely observed V segments, including chromosome 9 orphons, were left out of the earlier analysis of 587 of the donors. In an earlier analysis of more than 500 of the donors, most TCR beta V segments appeared in productive rearrangements about 87% or about 30% of the time, broadly matching IMGT annotations. In this cohort, only TCR beta chains were sequenced, and detectable features were limited by the absence of alpha or paired-chain data.

The cohort consisted of approximately 670 healthy bone marrow donors. Cohort members were all nominally healthy when sampled, although unrecorded immune exposures were likely present. The donor tested CMV seropositive, placing the donor among the 250 to 300 seropositive members of the cohort. A peripheral blood sample was collected from each donor, and TCR beta sequencing was performed on peripheral blood mononuclear cells. Genomic DNA was extracted from the blood cell samples with the Qiagen DNeasy Blood Extraction Kit. The library came from the immunoSEQ multiplex PCR assay. A mixture of 60 forward primers for TCR Vbeta segments and 13 reverse primers for TCR Jbeta segments was used in the multiplex PCR. The CDR3 region of rearranged TCR beta genes was amplified from genomic DNA with a multiplex PCR assay. The amplified TCR beta libraries were sequenced on the Illumina HiSeq System as 87-base-pair reads. On the study's bioinformatics: Across the roughly 670 repertoires, a later analysis counted 80 million or so unique TCR beta chains, roughly 11 million of which were shared by at least two donors. Raw reads were error-corrected and collapsed into unique sequences with a nearest-neighbor algorithm that merged closely related sequences to remove PCR and sequencing errors. CDR3 sequences were aligned to IMGT reference sequences to assign V, D and J gene segments. For a sequence to be retained, a match of at least six nucleotides to both a V gene segment and a J gene segment was required. A rearrangement was called productive if the CDR3 had no stop codons and remained in frame with V and J, and every other rearrangement was called non-productive. Following IMGT convention, CDR3 was defined as the stretch from the second conserved V-encoded cysteine to the conserved J-encoded phenylalanine. In an earlier analysis of around 640 of the donors, sequences lacking an unambiguous match to a single V gene segment were excluded. In an earlier analysis of 450 to 750 of the donors, a V segment was called functional when productive rearrangements were above 56.7%, and segregating when the standard deviation between donors exceeded 5%. A statistical classification framework was built for diagnosing cytomegalovirus status from the catalog of TCR beta chain sequences. In a later analysis, TCR nucleotide sequences were compared against IMGT/GENE-DB human TR gene sequences so that V and J genes could be assigned. In a later analysis, CDR3 sequences and most-parsimonious VDJ recombination scenarios were assigned using the TCRdist pipeline. In a later analysis, each TCR beta chain was defined by its CDR3 amino acid sequence together with its V-gene family, and reads lacking a unique V-gene family were excluded. A later analysis removed roughly 590 highly shared, low-generation-probability nucleotide sequences to deal with suspected cross-contamination and a sequencing artifact. In a later analysis, a clonal expansion index for each public chain was calculated from normalized within-repertoire ranks of inferred template counts. Generation probabilities in a later analysis came from a VDJ recombination model fitted to out-of-frame rearrangements, and those results were checked against IGoR. Hypergeometric tests were used in a later analysis to score TCR-TCR, TCR-HLA and TCR-CMV co-occurrence, with a repertoire-size bias correction applied to the TCR pairs. A later analysis estimated false discovery rates by permuting HLA or CMV assignments 20 times. In a later analysis, co-occurring TCRs were grouped with DBSCAN, and TCRdist sequence similarity was added when clustering was performed within HLA-allele-positive subsets. Co-occurrence clustering excluded repertoires with fewer than 30,000 or more than 120,000 public chains, plus five with anomalous nucleotide sharing. Imported from immuneACCESS, the table was reduced by TCRdb to in-frame sequences with V and J called. These copies leave out some clones; in studies compared against another copy, an unresolved V gene accounts for under half, and the cause of the remainder is not known. The DNA gave D and trimming, while V, J and clone size come from that table. The sample's own table lists 65,000 to 90,000 clones. Of the sample, approximately 3.8% is held by the ten largest clones.

Ends trimmed: V by 3 bases, J by 8 bases; bases unmatched to a gene: 7. From a lookup of the germline V gene (reference sequence), CDR1 and CDR2 are SGHNT and YYREEE. CDR3 length: 13 amino acids, cysteine to phenylalanine. The CDR3 DNA has 39 bases and is translated from base 1. Source material: PBMCs. This chain is built from TRBV5-4 and TRBJ1-2; 7 junctional bases match TRBD1. This TCR was sampled from a female donor in good health and CMV-seropositive. In nucleotide form, the sequence is TGTGCCAGCAGCTCTGTCTGGGACAGAGGCTACACCTTC. Translated, this gives CASSSVWDRGYTF.